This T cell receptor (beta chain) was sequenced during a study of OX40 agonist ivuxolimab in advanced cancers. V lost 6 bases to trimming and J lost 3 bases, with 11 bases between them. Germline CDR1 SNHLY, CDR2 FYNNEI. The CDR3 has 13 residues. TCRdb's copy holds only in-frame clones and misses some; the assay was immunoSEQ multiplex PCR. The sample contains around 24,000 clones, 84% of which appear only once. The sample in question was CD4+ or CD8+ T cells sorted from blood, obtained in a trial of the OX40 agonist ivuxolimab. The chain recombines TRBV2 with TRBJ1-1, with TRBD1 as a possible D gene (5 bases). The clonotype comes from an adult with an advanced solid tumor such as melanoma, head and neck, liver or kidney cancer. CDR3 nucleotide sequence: TGTGCCAGCAGGGGGGAAAGGGACACTGAAGCTTTCTTT. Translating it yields CASRGERDTEAFF.